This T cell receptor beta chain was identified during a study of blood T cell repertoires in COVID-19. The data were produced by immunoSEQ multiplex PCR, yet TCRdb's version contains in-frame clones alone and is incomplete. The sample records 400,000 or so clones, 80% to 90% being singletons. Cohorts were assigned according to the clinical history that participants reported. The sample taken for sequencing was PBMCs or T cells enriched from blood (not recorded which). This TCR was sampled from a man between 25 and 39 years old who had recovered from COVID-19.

The CDR3 here is CASSIPGQGETQYF. DNA of the CDR3: TGTGCCAGTAGCATCCCGGGACAGGGCGAGACCCAGTACTTC. The rearrangement uses TRBV19 and TRBJ2-5, with TRBD1 matching over 9 bases. With V trimmed by 6 bases and J by 5 bases, 7 bases remained unmatched. Germline V gives CDR1 LNHDA, CDR2 SQIVND (reference sequence). There are 14 residues in the CDR3.